This section outlines one T cell receptor (beta chain) sequence together with its context. The data derive from a study of blood T cell repertoires in COVID-19. Germline CDR1 MNHEY, CDR2 SMNVEV (reference sequence). CDR3 size: 14 residues. The V gene lost 6 bases and the J gene lost 1 base, with 7 bases spanning the gap. Sequenced by immunoSEQ multiplex PCR; TCRdb stores in-frame clones only, minus some. Counted here are fewer than 250,000 clones, more than 70% occurring once; the ten biggest clones make up 5.5% to 6.5%. This chain connects TRBV27 to TRBJ1-6, with D unresolved. This TCR was recovered from a woman aged 80 or older with COVID-19, enrolled during active disease. Source material: peripheral blood. The CDR3 is CASRDWSYNSPLHF. CDR3 coding DNA: TGTGCCAGCAGGGACTGGTCCTATAATTCACCCCTCCACTTT.